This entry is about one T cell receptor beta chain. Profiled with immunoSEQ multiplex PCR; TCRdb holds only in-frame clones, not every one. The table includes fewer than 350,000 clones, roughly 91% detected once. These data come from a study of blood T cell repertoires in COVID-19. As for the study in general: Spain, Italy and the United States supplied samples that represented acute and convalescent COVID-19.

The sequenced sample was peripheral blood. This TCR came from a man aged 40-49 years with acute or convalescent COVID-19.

CDR3 sequence (DNA): TGTGCCAGTAGCTCCCTGTGGGAGTACGAGCAGTACTTC. Protein product: CASSSLWEYEQYF. The chain carries TRBV19 and TRBJ2-7; D is perhaps TRBD2 (5 bases). Trimming removed 6 bases from V and 4 bases from J, with 13 bases in between. The CDR3 totals 13 residues. CDR1 LNHDA and CDR2 SQIVND come from the germline V gene (reference sequence).